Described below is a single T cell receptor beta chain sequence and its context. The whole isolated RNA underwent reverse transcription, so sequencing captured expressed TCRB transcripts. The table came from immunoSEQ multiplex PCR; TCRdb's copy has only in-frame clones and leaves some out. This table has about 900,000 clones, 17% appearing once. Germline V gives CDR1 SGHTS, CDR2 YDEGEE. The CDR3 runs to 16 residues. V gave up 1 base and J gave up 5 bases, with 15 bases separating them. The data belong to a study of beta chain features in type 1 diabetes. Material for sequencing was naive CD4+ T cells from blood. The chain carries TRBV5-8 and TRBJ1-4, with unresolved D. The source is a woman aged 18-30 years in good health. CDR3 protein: CASSLTSGIQNEKLFF. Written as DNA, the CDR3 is TGTGCCAGCAGCTTGACCTCCGGGATCCAAAATGAAAAACTGTTTTTT.